This T cell receptor (beta chain) appears in the sequencing data of a study of T cells in localized non-small cell lung cancer. General observations from the study: Overall survival was longer when the density of T cells in the blood was higher.

The data were produced by immunoSEQ multiplex PCR, yet TCRdb's version contains in-frame clones alone and is incomplete. The sample holds tens of thousands of clones, about 86% seen once. As concerns this clone: Antigen unknown.

There are 14 residues in the CDR3. Trimming removed 0 bases from V and 6 bases from J, with 12 bases in between. Germline CDR1 is SGDLS and CDR2 is YYNGEE. V is TRBV9 and J is TRBJ1-2; D gene ambiguous. This specimen consisted of peripheral blood, obtained before any cancer treatment. This TCR derives from a woman aged 18 to 55 with stage III lung adenocarcinoma. The CDR3 DNA sequence: TGTGCCAGCAGCGTAGGTGTGGGAGTTGATGGCTACACCTTC. Residues: CASSVGVGVDGYTF. Together with reference TRBV9 and TRBJ1-2, the CDR3 gives the full variable domain: DSGVTQTPKHLITATGQRVTLRCSPRSGDLSVYWYQQSLDQGLQFLIQYYNGEERAKGNILERFSAQQFPDLHSELNLSSLELGDSALYFCASSVGVGVDGYTFGSGTRLTVV.